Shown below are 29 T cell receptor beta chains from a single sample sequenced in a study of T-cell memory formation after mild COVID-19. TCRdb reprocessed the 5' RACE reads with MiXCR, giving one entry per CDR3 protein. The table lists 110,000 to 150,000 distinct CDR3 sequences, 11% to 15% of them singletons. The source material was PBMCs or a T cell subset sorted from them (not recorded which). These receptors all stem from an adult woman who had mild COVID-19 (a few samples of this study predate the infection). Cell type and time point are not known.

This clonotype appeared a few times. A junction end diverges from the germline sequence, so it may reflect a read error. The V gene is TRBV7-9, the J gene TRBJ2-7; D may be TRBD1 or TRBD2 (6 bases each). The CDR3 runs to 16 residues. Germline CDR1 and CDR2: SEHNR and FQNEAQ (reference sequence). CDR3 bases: TGTGCCAGCAGCCTAGCTGGGGGGCCGTCCAGAAACGAGCAGTACTTC. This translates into CASSLAGGPSRNEQYF.

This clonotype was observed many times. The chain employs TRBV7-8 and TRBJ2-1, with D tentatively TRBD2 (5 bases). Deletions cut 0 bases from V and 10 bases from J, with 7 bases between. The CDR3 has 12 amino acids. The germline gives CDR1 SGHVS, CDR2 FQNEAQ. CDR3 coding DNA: TGTGCCAGCAGCTTAGCCACGGGAGAGCAGTTCTTC. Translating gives CASSLATGEQFF.

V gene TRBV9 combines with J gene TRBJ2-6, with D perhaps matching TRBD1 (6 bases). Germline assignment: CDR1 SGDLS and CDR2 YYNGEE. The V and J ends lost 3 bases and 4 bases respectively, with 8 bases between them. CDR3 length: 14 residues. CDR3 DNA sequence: TGTGCCAGCAGCGGGGGGCTCGGGGCCAACGTCCTGACTTTC. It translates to CASSGGLGANVLTF.

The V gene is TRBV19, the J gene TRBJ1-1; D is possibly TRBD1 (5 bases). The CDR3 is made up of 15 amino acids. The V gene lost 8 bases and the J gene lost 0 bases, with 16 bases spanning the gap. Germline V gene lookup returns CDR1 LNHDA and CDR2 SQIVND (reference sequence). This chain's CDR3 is CASASGLIMNTEAFF. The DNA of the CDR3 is TGTGCCAGTGCCTCAGGGTTAATCATGAACACTGAAGCTTTCTTT.

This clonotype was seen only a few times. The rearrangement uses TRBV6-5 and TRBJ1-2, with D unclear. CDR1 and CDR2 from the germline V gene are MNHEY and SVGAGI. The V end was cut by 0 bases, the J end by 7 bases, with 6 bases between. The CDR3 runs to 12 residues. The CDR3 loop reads CASSYSLGGYTF. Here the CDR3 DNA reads TGTGCCAGCAGTTACTCCTTGGGTGGCTACACCTTC.

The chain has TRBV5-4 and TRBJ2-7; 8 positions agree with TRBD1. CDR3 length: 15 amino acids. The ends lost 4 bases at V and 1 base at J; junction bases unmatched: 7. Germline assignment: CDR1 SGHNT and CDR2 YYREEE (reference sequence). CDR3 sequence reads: CASSIRGRESYEQYF. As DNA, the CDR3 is TGTGCCAGCAGCATCAGGGGGCGCGAATCCTACGAGCAGTACTTC.

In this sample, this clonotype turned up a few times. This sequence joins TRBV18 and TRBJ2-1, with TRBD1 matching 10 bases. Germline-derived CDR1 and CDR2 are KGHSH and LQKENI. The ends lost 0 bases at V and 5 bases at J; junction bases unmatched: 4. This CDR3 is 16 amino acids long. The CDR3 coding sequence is TGTGCCAGCTCACCACCCCGGGACAGGGGCAACAATGAGCAGTTCTTC. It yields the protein CASSPPRDRGNNEQFF.

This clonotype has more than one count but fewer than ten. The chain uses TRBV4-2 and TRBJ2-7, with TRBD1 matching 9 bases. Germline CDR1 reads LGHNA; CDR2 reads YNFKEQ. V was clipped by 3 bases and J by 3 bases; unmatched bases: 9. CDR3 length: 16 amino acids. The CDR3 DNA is TGTGCCAGCAGCCAGGAGAGACAGGGACAGGGCTACGAGCAGTACTTC. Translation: CASSQERQGQGYEQYF.

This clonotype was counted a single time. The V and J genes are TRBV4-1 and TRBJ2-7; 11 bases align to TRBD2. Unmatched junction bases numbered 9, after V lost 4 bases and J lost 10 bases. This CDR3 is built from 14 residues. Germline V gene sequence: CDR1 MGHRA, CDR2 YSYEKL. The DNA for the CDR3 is TGCGCCAGCAGCCTCAGTCCACTAGCGGGGGACCAGTACTTC. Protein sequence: CASSLSPLAGDQYF.

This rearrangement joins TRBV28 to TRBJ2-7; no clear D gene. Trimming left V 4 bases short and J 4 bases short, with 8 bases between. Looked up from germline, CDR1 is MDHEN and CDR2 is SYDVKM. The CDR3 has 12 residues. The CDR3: CASSWEPYEQYF. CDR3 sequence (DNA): TGTGCCAGCAGTTGGGAACCGTACGAGCAGTACTTC.

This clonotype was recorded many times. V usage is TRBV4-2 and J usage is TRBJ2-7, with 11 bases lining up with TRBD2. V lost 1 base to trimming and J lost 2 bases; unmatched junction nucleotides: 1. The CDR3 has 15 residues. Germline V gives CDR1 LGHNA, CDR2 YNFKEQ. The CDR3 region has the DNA TGTGCCAGCAGCCAAGGACTAGCGGGAACCTACGAGCAGTACTTC. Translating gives CASSQGLAGTYEQYF.

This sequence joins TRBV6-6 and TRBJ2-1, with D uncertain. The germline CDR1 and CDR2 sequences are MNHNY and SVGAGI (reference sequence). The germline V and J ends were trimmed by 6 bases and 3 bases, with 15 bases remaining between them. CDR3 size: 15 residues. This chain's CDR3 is CASRSRSHIYNEQFF. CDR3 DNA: TGTGCCAGCAGATCCCGGAGCCATATCTACAATGAGCAGTTCTTC.

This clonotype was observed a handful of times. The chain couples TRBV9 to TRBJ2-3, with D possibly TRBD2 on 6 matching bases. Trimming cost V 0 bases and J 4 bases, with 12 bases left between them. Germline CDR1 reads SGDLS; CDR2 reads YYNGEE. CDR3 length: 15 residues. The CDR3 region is CASSVEGGEPDTQYF. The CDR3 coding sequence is TGTGCCAGCAGCGTAGAGGGCGGGGAGCCAGATACGCAGTATTTT.

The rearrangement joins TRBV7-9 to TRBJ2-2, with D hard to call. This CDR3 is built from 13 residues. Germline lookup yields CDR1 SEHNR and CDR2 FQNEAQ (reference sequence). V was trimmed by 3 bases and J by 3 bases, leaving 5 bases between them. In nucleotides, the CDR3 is TGTGCCAGCAGCTTCGGGTACACCGGGGAGCTGTTTTTT. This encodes CASSFGYTGELFF.

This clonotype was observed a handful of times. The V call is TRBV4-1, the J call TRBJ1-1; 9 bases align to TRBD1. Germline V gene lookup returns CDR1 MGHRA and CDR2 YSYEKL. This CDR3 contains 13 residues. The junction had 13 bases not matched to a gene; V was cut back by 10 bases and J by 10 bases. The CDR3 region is CATGTGMGGRAFF. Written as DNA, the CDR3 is TGCGCCACCGGGACAGGGATGGGTGGTAGAGCTTTCTTT.

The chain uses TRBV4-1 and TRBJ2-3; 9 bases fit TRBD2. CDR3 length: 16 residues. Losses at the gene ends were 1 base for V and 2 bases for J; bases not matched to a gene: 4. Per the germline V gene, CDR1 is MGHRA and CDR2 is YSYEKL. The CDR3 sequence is CASSQVAGESTDTQYF. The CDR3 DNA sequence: TGCGCCAGCAGCCAAGTAGCGGGGGAATCCACAGATACGCAGTATTTT.

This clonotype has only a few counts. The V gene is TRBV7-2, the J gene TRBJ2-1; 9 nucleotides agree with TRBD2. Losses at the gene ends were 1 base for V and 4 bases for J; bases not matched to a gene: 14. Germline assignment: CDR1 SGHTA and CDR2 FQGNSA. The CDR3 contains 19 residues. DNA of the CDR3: TGTGCCAGCAGCTTAGATTCTATCGGACTAGCGAGGCTTTACAATGAGCAGTTCTTC. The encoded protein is CASSLDSIGLARLYNEQFF.

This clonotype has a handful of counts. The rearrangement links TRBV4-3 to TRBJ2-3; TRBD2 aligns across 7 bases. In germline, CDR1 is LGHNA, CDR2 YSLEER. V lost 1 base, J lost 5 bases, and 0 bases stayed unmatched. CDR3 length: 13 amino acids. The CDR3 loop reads CASSQVAGDTQYF. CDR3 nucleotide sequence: TGCGCCAGCAGCCAAGTAGCGGGAGATACGCAGTATTTT.

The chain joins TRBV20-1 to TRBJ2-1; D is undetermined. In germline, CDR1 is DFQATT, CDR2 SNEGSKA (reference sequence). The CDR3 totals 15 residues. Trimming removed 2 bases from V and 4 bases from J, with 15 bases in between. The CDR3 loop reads CSARPPGIGYNEQFF. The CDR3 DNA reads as TGCAGTGCTAGACCCCCGGGTATCGGTTACAATGAGCAGTTCTTC.

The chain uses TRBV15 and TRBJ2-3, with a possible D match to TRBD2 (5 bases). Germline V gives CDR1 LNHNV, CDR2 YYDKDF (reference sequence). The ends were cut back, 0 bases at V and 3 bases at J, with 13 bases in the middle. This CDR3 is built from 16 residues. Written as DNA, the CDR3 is TGTGCCACCAGCAGAGAGGGCGGCGGGCAAACAGATACGCAGTATTTT. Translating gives CATSREGGGQTDTQYF.

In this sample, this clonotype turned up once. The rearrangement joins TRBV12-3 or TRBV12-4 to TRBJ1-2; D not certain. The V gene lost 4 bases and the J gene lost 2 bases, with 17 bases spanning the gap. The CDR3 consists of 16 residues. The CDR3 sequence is CASSSPTVTTNYGYTF. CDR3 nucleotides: TGTGCCAGCAGTTCCCCCACAGTGACTACCAACTATGGCTACACCTTC.

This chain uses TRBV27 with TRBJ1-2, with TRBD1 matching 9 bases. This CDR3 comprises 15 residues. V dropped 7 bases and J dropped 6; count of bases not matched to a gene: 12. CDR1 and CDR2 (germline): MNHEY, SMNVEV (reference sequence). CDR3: CASKVLSDRGNGYTF. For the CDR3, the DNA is TGTGCCAGCAAAGTCTTATCCGACAGGGGGAATGGCTACACCTTC.

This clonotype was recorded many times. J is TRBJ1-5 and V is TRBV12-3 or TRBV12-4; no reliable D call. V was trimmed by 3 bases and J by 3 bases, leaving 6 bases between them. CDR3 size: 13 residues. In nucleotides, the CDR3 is TGTGCCAGCAGTTTCGGGTCCAATCAGCCCCAGCATTTT. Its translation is CASSFGSNQPQHF.

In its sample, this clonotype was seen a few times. The CDR3 sequence is CATSRDWQVTDTGELFF. CDR3 DNA sequence: TGTGCCACCAGCAGAGATTGGCAGGTGACTGACACCGGGGAGCTGTTTTTT. V gene TRBV15 combines with J gene TRBJ2-2; D unclear. The CDR3 has 17 residues. Germline CDR1 and CDR2: LNHNV and YYDKDF (reference sequence). Trimming stripped 0 bases from V and 3 bases from J, with 14 bases between.

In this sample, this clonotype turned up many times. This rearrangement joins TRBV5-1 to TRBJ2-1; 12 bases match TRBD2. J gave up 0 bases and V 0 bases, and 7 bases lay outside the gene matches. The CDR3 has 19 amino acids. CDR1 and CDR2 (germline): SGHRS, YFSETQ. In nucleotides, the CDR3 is TGCGCCAGCAGCTTGGCCGGACTAGCGGGAATGGGCTCCTACAATGAGCAGTTCTTC. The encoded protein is CASSLAGLAGMGSYNEQFF.

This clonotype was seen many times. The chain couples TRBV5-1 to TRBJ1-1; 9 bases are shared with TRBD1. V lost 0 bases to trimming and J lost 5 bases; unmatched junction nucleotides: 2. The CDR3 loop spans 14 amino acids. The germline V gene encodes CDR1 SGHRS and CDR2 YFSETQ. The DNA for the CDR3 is TGCGCCAGCAGCTTGGGACAGGGGGAAACTGAAGCTTTCTTT. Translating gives CASSLGQGETEAFF.

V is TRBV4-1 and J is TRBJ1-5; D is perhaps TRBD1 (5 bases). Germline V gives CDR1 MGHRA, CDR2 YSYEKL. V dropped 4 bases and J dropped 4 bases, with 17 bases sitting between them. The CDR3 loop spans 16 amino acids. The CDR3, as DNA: TGCGCCAGCAGCCTCTCCTGGGTGGGGGAGAATCAGCCCCAGCATTTT. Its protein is CASSLSWVGENQPQHF.

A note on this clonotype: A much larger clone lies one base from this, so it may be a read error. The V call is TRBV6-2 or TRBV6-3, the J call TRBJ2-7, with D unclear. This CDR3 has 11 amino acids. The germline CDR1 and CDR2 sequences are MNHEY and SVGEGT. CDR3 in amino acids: CASTGSYGQYF. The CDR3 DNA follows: TGTGCCAGCACTGGCAGCTACGGGCAGTACTTC.

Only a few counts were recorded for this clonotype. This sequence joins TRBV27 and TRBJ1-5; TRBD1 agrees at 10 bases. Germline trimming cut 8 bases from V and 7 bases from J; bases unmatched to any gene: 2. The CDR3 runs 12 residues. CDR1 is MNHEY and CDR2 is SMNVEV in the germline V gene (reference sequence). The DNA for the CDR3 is TGTGCCAGCGGGGACAGGGGCCAGCCCCAGCATTTT. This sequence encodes CASGDRGQPQHF.